The 27 T cell receptor beta chains listed next were all sequenced from one sample in a study of vaccination effects on CD4 cells after COVID-19. The assay was immunoSEQ multiplex PCR, and TCRdb's table has in-frame clones only and misses some. The sample yields about 73,000 clones, roughly 73% seen once. Cultured cells yielded isolated CD4+ T cells after less than 11 days. Participants each got two BNT162b2 or mRNA-1273 vaccine doses. Which antigens these TCRs recognize remains unknown. The material sequenced was CD4+ T cells from PBMCs cultured without peptide, taken after COVID-19 vaccination. The receptor set was obtained from a human donor who received a COVID-19 vaccine.

The rearrangement joins TRBV19 to TRBJ2-1; 8 nucleotides align to TRBD1. V trimming: 4 bases; J trimming: 15 bases; junction bases outside the gene matches: 14. The CDR3 loop spans 14 amino acids. Germline V CDR1 and CDR2: LNHDA, SQIVND (reference sequence). CDR3 DNA: TGTGCCAGTAGTACCTTACTAGGACAGGGATTCTTGTTCTTC. It yields the protein CASSTLLGQGFLFF.

J is TRBJ2-5 and V is TRBV18; D call uncertain. Trimming removed 3 bases from V and 2 bases from J, with 7 bases in between. The CDR3 contains 13 residues. From germline, CDR1 is KGHSH and CDR2 LQKENI. CDR3 in DNA: TGTGCCAGCTCACCGTATAGGCAAGAGACCCAGTACTTC. This translates into CASSPYRQETQYF.

The chain carries TRBV19 and TRBJ1-5; TRBD1 matches at 7 bases. This CDR3 region has 12 residues. The V gene's germline CDR1 is LNHDA and CDR2 SQIVND (reference sequence). The junction had 3 bases not matched to a gene; V was cut back by 9 bases and J by 4 bases. CDR3 bases: TGTGCCAGCCGACAGGGAAATCAGCCCCAGCATTTT. This encodes CASRQGNQPQHF.

The V gene is TRBV27, the J gene TRBJ1-2; D is ambiguous. V was clipped by 5 bases and J by 3 bases, with 13 bases between them. CDR1 is MNHEY and CDR2 is SMNVEV in the germline V gene (reference sequence). This CDR3 contains 14 residues. The CDR3 here is CASSSGISDYGYTF. CDR3 nucleotides: TGTGCCAGCAGTAGCGGGATCTCTGACTATGGCTACACCTTC.

The rearrangement joins TRBV6-2 or TRBV6-3 to TRBJ1-6; unclear D gene. The CDR3 consists of 15 residues. V lost 3 bases and J lost 10, with 16 bases in between. Germline assignment: CDR1 MNHEY and CDR2 SVGEGT. This CDR3 is CASSYGGLSGSPLHF. The CDR3 bases are TGTGCCAGCAGTTATGGTGGGCTTTCGGGATCACCCCTCCACTTT.

The chain employs TRBV5-1 and TRBJ2-1, with TRBD2 identical over 8 bases. Trimming took 5 bases from V and 8 from J; bases not matched to a gene: 9. From germline, CDR1 is SGHRS and CDR2 YFSETQ. The CDR3 sequence is 14 residues long. CDR3 in DNA: TGCGCCAGCAGTGGGCTAGCGGGTGGGGATGAGCAGTTCTTC. Amino acids: CASSGLAGGDEQFF. The variable domain in full, with the rest retrieved from reference TRBV5-1 and TRBJ2-1, is KAGVTQTPRYLIKTRGQQVTLSCSPISGHRSVSWYQQTPGQGLQFLFEYFSETQRNKGNFPGRFSGRQFSNSRSEMNVSTLELGDSALYLCASSGLAGGDEQFFGPGTRLTVL.

This chain links TRBV7-8 with TRBJ1-1, with 10 bases that match TRBD1. Germline loops: CDR1 SGHVS, CDR2 FQNEAQ. The ends lost 5 bases at V and 7 bases at J; junction bases unmatched: 7. The CDR3 is 14 amino acids. CDR3 nucleotide sequence: TGTGCCAGCAGCCGAGACAGGGGGCGTGGTGAAGCTTTCTTT. Its translation: CASSRDRGRGEAFF. Using reference TRBV7-8 and TRBJ1-1 for the parts outside the CDR3, the full variable domain is GAGVSQSPRYKVAKRGQDVALRCDPISGHVSLFWYQQALGQGPEFLTYFQNEAQLDKSGLPSDRFFAERPEGSVSTLKIQRTQQEDSAVYLCASSRDRGRGEAFFGQGTRLTVV.

The genes are TRBV18 and TRBJ1-2; 8 nucleotides align to TRBD1. V lost 3 bases and J lost 4; bases outside the gene matches: 4. Looked up from germline, CDR1 is KGHSH and CDR2 is LQKENI. CDR3 length: 14 residues. The CDR3 bases are TGTGCCAGCTCACCGACAGGGGTCCTCTATGGCTACACCTTC. Translated: CASSPTGVLYGYTF. Full variable domain (outside the CDR3, taken from reference TRBV18 and TRBJ1-2): NAGVMQNPRHLVRRRGQEARLRCSPMKGHSHVYWYRQLPEEGLKFMVYLQKENIIDESGMPKERFSAEFPKEGPSILRIQQVVRGDSAAYFCASSPTGVLYGYTFGSGTRLTVV.

The V gene is TRBV11-3, the J gene TRBJ2-7; 8 bases line up with TRBD1. This CDR3 spans 19 amino acids. Germline CDR1 is SGHNT and CDR2 is YENEEA. Trimming at V came to 5 bases and at J to 7 bases, leaving 25 bases not matched to a gene. The CDR3 protein is CASSPSTLPTQSRGREQYV. In nucleotides, the CDR3 is TGTGCCAGCAGCCCCTCTACCTTACCTACCCAGTCCAGGGGGCGTGAGCAGTACGTC.

The chain recombines TRBV6-5 with TRBJ1-5; 10 bases match TRBD1. V shed 7 bases, J shed 2 bases, and the junction held 5 bases outside the gene matches. Germline-derived CDR1 and CDR2 are MNHEY and SVGAGI. The CDR3 extends over 15 amino acids. The CDR3 nucleotides read TGTGCCAGCATGGACAGGGGGTCTGGCAATCAGCCCCAGCATTTT. It codes for CASMDRGSGNQPQHF.

This clone has more than one count but fewer than ten. The V call is TRBV24-1, the J call TRBJ2-2; D is uncertain. V was pared by 5 bases and J by 3 bases, with 12 bases between. CDR3 length: 15 residues. The germline gives CDR1 KGHDR, CDR2 SFDVKD. The CDR3 sequence is CATSASLGYTGELFF. The CDR3 DNA reads TGTGCCACCAGTGCTTCCCTCGGCTACACCGGGGAGCTGTTTTTT.

This clone has just a few counts. V and J are TRBV30 and TRBJ1-3, with 12 bases fitting TRBD1. V trimming: 3 bases; J trimming: 1 base; junction bases outside the gene matches: 7. Germline V lookup: CDR1 GTSNPN, CDR2 SVGIG (reference sequence). The CDR3 runs 17 residues. CDR3: CAWRKGQGASSGNTIYF. The CDR3 region has the DNA TGTGCCTGGAGGAAGGGACAGGGGGCATCGTCTGGAAACACCATATATTTT.

The sample holds a few counts of this clone. The chain combines TRBV25-1 with TRBJ1-6; possible D gene TRBD1, 5 bases. V lost 5 bases and J 7 bases, leaving 12 bases between the germline ends. Germline CDR1 MGHDK, CDR2 SYGVNS. CDR3 size: 14 residues. The chain's CDR3 is CASSPGIGNSPLHF. CDR3 bases: TGTGCCAGCAGTCCAGGGATTGGGAATTCACCCCTCCACTTT. The full variable domain, rest sourced from reference TRBV25-1 and TRBJ1-6, is EADIYQTPRYLVIGTGKKITLECSQTMGHDKMYWYQQDPGMELHLIHYSYGVNSTEKGDLSSESTVSRIRTEHFPLTLESARPSHTSQYLCASSPGIGNSPLHFGNGTRLTVT.

The chain couples TRBV5-1 to TRBJ2-3; D not certain. The V end lost 0 bases, the J end lost 1 base, and 12 bases lay between the germline ends. Germline CDR1 is SGHRS and CDR2 is YFSETQ. CDR3 length: 16 residues. The CDR3 nucleotides are TGCGCCAGCAGCTTGGTACCCTCAACAGGCACAGATACGCAGTATTTT. Protein product: CASSLVPSTGTDTQYF.

The chain employs TRBV6-4 and TRBJ1-1; D not certain. V shed 0 bases and J shed 3 bases, with 11 bases lying between them. Per the germline V gene, CDR1 is MRHNA and CDR2 is SNTAGT. The CDR3 length is 15 residues. CDR3 in amino acids: CASSDSFGGYTEAFF. As DNA, the CDR3 is TGTGCCAGCAGTGACTCTTTCGGCGGATACACTGAAGCTTTCTTT.

The chain combines TRBV12-5 with TRBJ2-1; 9 bases are shared with TRBD1. CDR1 and CDR2 from the germline V gene are LGHNT and FRNRAP. V trimming: 5 bases; J trimming: 3 bases; junction bases outside the gene matches: 5. This CDR3 is built from 15 residues. The CDR3 reads CASGPGTGSYNEQFF. In DNA form, the CDR3 reads TGTGCTAGTGGTCCAGGGACAGGGAGCTACAATGAGCAGTTCTTC.

This clone turned up a few times. This chain links TRBV12-5 with TRBJ1-4; 8 positions match TRBD1. This CDR3 has 17 amino acids. Germline V lookup: CDR1 LGHNT, CDR2 FRNRAP. J was trimmed by 10 bases and V by 0 bases; bases with no gene match: 13. The CDR3 DNA reads TGTGCTAGTGGTTTGGTACCGACAGGGGCGTCCGGCGGAAAACTGTTTTTT. Protein product: CASGLVPTGASGGKLFF.

The chain is built from TRBV7-2 and TRBJ1-4, with D possibly TRBD1 on 5 matching bases. The V and J ends lost 1 base and 3 bases respectively, with 9 bases between them. Germline V gene sequence: CDR1 SGHTA, CDR2 FQGNSA. The CDR3 consists of 15 residues. CDR3 sequence: CASSLVGAPNEKLFF. Here the CDR3 DNA reads TGTGCCAGCAGCTTAGTAGGGGCTCCTAATGAAAAACTGTTTTTT.

The J gene is TRBJ2-5, the V gene TRBV19; 8 positions match TRBD1. This CDR3 region has 16 residues. In germline, CDR1 is LNHDA, CDR2 SQIVND (reference sequence). V gave up 4 bases and J gave up 0 bases; unmatched junction bases: 7. The CDR3 DNA follows: TGTGCCAGTAGTAGGTTGAGGGGACAGGACCAAGAGACCCAGTACTTC. Residues: CASSRLRGQDQETQYF.

CDR3 sequence reads: CASRSGYSNQPQHF. Written as DNA, the CDR3 is TGTGCCAGCAGATCAGGGTATAGCAATCAGCCCCAGCATTTT. The chain uses TRBV6-5 and TRBJ1-5; D is possibly TRBD1 (5 bases). V gave up 6 bases and J gave up 0 bases, with 9 bases separating them. The germline CDR1 and CDR2 sequences are MNHEY and SVGAGI. This CDR3 region has 14 residues.

V gene TRBV6-6 combines with J gene TRBJ2-2; D is ambiguous. V was shortened by 0 bases and J by 7 bases, with 3 bases between the two germline ends. This CDR3 region has 12 residues. The germline gives CDR1 MNHNY, CDR2 SVGAGI (reference sequence). In DNA form, the CDR3 reads TGTGCCAGCAGTTACTCCGACGGGGAGCTGTTTTTT. It encodes CASSYSDGELFF.

The chain has TRBV6-5 and TRBJ1-1; D is undetermined. The CDR3 is 12 amino acids. Germline V gene data show CDR1 as MNHEY and CDR2 as SVGAGI. V dropped 6 bases and J dropped 4 bases, with 9 bases sitting between them. The CDR3 sequence is CASRDWGTEAFF. The CDR3 region has the DNA TGTGCCAGCAGGGACTGGGGCACTGAAGCTTTCTTT.

This clone occurred a few times. DNA for the CDR3: TGTGCCAGCAGCTCTACGGGGGGAACCTACAATGAGCAGTTCTTC. This encodes CASSSTGGTYNEQFF. The chain joins TRBV5-6 to TRBJ2-1; 7 nucleotides align to TRBD2. J was trimmed by 2 bases and V by 3 bases; bases with no gene match: 5. Germline V lookup: CDR1 SGHDT, CDR2 YYEEEE. There are 15 residues in the CDR3.

The chain employs TRBV18 and TRBJ2-7, with a tentative D call TRBD2 (6 bases). In germline, CDR1 is KGHSH, CDR2 LQKENI. V was shortened by 2 bases and J by 3 bases, with 14 bases between the two germline ends. The CDR3 is 15 amino acids. The CDR3 loop reads CASSPNVEGYYEQYV. For the CDR3, the DNA is TGTGCCAGCTCACCAAACGTGGAGGGATACTACGAGCAGTACGTC.

This chain links TRBV19 with TRBJ1-1; TRBD1 is a possible D gene (5 bases). Germline V CDR1 and CDR2: LNHDA, SQIVND (reference sequence). This CDR3 spans 14 amino acids. V lost 4 bases to trimming and J lost 4 bases, with 13 bases between them. In nucleotides, the CDR3 is TGTGCCAGTAGTAAGGTAAGGGACGGCACTGAAGCTTTCTTT. Protein sequence: CASSKVRDGTEAFF.

This chain uses TRBV7-8 with TRBJ2-1; 11 bases line up with TRBD2. The ends lost 2 bases at V and 7 bases at J; junction bases unmatched: 4. This CDR3 is built from 15 residues. CDR1 is SGHVS and CDR2 is FQNEAQ in the germline V gene. CDR3 DNA sequence: TGTGCCAGCAGCTTATATAGCGGGGGGGATAATGAGCAGTTCTTC. Translating gives CASSLYSGGDNEQFF.

The genes are TRBV6-5 and TRBJ2-3; perhaps TRBD1 as D (6 bases). The CDR3 contains 15 residues. The ends were cut back, 0 bases at V and 4 bases at J, with 11 bases in the middle. Germline V gene sequence: CDR1 MNHEY, CDR2 SVGAGI. The CDR3 sequence is CASSYSRTVPDTQYF. The CDR3 DNA sequence: TGTGCCAGCAGTTACTCTCGGACAGTGCCAGATACGCAGTATTTT.